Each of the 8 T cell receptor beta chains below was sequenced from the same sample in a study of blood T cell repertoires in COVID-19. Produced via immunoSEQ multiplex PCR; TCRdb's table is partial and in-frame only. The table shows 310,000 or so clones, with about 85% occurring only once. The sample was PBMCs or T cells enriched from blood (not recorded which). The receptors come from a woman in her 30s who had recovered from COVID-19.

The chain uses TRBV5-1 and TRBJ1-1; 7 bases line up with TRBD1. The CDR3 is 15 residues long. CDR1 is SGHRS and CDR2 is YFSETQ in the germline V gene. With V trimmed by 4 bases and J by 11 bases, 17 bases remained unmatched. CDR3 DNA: TGCGCCAGCAGCCCGCAAGGGACAGAGGGGTCCGGGGCTTTCTTT. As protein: CASSPQGTEGSGAFF.

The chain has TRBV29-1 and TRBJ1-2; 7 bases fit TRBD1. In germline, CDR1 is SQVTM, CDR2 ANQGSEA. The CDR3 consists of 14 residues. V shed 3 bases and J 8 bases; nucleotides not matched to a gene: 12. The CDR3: CSVDVGRQGGGYTF. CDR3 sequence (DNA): TGCAGCGTTGACGTTGGGCGACAGGGCGGCGGCTACACCTTC. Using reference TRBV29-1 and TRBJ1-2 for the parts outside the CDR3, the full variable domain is SAVISQKPSRDICQRGTSLTIQCQVDSQVTMMFWYRQQPGQSLTLIATANQGSEATYESGFVIDKFPISRPNLTFSTLTVSNMSPEDSSIYLCSVDVGRQGGGYTFGSGTRLTVV.

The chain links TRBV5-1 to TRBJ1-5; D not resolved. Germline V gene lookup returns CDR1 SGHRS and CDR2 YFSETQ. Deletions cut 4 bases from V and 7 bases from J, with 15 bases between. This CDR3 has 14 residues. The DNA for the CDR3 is TGCGCCAGCAGCGCTGGATTGGCGGAACAGCCCCAGCATTTT. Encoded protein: CASSAGLAEQPQHF.

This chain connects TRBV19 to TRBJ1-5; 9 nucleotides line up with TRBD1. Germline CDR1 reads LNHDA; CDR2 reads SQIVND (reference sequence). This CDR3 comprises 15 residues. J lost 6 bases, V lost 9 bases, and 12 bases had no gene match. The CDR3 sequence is CARKPTTGGFQPQHF. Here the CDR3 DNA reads TGTGCCAGAAAACCCACGACAGGGGGGTTTCAGCCCCAGCATTTT.

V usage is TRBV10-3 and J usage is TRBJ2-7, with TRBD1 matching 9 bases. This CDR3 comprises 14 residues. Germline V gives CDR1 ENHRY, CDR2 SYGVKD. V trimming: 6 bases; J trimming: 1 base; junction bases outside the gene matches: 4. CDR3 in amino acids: CAIRRQGGSYEQYF. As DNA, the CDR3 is TGTGCCATCAGAAGACAGGGGGGATCCTACGAGCAGTACTTC.

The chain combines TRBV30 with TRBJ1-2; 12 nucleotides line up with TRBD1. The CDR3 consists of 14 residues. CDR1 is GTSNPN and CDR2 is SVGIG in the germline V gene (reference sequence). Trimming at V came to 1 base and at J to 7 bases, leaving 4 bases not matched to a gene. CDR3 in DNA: TGTGCCTGGAGTGGGGACAGGGGGCGAGTTGGCTACACCTTC. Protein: CAWSGDRGRVGYTF.

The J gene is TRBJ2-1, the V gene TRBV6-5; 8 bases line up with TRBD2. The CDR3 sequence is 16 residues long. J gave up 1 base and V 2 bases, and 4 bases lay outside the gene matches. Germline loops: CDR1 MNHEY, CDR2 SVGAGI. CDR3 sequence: CASSYPSGGSYNEQFF. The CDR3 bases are TGTGCCAGCAGTTACCCAAGCGGGGGTTCCTACAATGAGCAGTTCTTC.

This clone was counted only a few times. The CDR3 sequence is CASSIGQGASNSPLHF. In nucleotides, the CDR3 is TGTGCCAGTAGTATTGGTCAGGGTGCTTCTAATTCACCCCTCCACTTT. V is TRBV19 and J is TRBJ1-6; weak D call: TRBD1 (5 bases). This CDR3 is built from 16 residues. The V gene lost 3 bases and the J gene lost 6 bases, with 15 bases spanning the gap. Germline loops: CDR1 LNHDA, CDR2 SQIVND (reference sequence).